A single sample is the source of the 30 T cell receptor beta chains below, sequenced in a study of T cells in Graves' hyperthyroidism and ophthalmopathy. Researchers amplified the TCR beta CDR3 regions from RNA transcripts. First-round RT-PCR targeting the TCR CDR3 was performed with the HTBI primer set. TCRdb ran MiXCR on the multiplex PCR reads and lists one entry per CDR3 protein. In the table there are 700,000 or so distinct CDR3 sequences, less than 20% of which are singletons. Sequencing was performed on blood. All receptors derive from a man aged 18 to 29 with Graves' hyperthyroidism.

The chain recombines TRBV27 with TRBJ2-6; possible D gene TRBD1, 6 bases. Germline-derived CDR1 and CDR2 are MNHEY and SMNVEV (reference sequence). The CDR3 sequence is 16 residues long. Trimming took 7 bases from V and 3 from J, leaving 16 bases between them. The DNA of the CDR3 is TGTGCCAGCAATTGGACAGTTTCTTATGGGGCCAACGTCCTGACTTTC. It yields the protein CASNWTVSYGANVLTF.

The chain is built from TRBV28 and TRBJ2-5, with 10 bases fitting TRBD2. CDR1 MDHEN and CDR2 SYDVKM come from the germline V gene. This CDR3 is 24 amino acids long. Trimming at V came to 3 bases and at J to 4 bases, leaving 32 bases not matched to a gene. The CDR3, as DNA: TGTGCCAGCAGTTTTAATCTCATTGTATTTGATATCTTCAAATCTAGCGGGAGTTTAGAGACCCAGTACTTC. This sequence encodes CASSFNLIVFDIFKSSGSLETQYF.

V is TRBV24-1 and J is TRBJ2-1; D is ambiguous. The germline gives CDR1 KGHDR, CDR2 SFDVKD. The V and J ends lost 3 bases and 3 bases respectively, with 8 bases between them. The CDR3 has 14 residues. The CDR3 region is CATSDEHGYNEQFF. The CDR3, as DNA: TGTGCCACCAGTGATGAACACGGCTACAATGAGCAGTTCTTC.

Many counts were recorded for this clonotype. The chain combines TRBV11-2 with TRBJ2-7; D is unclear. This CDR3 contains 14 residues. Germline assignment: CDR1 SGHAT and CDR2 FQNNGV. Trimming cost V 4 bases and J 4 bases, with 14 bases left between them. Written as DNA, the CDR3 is TGTGCCAGCAGCTCGTCGGGCAGCACTTACGAGCAGTACTTC. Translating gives CASSSSGSTYEQYF.

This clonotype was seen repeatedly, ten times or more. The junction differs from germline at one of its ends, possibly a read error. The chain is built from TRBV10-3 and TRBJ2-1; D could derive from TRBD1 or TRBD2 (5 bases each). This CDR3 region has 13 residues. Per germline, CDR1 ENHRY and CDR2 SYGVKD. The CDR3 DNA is TGTGCCATCACTGAGGGGACCCACAATGAGCAGTTCTTC. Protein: CAITEGTHNEQFF.

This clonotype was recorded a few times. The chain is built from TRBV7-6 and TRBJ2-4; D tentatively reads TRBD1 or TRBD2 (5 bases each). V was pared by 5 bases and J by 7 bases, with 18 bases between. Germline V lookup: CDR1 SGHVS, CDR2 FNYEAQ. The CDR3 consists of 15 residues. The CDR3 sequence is CASSKRPLEGNIQYF. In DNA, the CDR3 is TGTGCCAGCAGCAAACGACCCTTAGAGGGGAACATTCAGTACTTC.

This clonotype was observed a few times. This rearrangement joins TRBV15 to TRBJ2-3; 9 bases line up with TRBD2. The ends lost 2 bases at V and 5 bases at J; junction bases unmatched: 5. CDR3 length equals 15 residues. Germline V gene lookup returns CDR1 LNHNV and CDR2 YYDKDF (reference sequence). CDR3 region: CATSRFKAGGDTQYF. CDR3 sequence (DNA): TGTGCCACCAGCAGATTCAAAGCGGGAGGAGATACGCAGTATTTT. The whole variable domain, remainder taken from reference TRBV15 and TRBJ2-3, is DAMVIQNPRYQVTQFGKPVTLSCSQTLNHNVMYWYQQKSSQAPKLLFHYYDKDFNNEADTPDNFQSRRPNTSFCFLDIRSPGLGDTAMYLCATSRFKAGGDTQYFGPGTRLTVL.

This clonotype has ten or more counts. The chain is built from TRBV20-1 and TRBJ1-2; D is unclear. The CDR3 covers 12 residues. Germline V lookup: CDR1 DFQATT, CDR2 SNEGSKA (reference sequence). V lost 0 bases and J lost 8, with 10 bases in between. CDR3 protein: CSARDGQRGYTF. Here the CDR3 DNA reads TGCAGTGCTAGAGATGGGCAGCGGGGCTACACCTTC.

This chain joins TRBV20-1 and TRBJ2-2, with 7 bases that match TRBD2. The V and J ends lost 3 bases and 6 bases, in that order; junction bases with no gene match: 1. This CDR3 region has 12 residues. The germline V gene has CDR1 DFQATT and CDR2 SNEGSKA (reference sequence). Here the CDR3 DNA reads TGCAGTGCTAGTCGGGAGGCCGGGGAGCTGTTTTTT. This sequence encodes CSASREAGELFF.

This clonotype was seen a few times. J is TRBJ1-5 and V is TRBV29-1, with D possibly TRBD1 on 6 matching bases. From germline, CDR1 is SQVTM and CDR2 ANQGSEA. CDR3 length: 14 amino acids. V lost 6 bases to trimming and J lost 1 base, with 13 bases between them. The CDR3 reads CSVSQGRSNQPQHF. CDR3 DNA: TGCAGCGTCTCACAGGGACGGAGCAATCAGCCCCAGCATTTT.

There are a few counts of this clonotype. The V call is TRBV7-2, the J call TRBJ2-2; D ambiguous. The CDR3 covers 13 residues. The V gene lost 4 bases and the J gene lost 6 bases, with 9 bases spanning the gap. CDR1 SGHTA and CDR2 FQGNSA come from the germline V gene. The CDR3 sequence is CASSSAVAGELFF. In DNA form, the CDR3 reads TGTGCCAGCAGCTCCGCCGTAGCCGGGGAGCTGTTTTTT.

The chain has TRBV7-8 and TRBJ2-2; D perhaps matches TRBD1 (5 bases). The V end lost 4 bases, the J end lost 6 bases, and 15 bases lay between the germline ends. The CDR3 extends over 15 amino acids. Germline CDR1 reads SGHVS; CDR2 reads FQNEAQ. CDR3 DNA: TGTGCCAGCAGCTCGCAGGGAAGTTTAGCCGGGGAGCTGTTTTTT. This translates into CASSSQGSLAGELFF.

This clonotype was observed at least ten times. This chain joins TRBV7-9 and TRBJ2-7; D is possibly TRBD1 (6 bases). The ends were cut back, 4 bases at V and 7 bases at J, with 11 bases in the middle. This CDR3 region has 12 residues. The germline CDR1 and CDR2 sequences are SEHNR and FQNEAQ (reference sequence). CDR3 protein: CASSYTGSEQYF. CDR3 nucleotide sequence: TGTGCCAGCAGCTATACAGGGAGTGAGCAGTACTTC.

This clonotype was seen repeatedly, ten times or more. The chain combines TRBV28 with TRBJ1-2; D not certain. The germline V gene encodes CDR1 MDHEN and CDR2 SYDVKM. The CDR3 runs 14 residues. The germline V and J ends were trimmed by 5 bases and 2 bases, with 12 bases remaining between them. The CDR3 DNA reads TGTGCCAGCAGTCCCCGGACGGAGAACTATGGCTACACCTTC. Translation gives CASSPRTENYGYTF.

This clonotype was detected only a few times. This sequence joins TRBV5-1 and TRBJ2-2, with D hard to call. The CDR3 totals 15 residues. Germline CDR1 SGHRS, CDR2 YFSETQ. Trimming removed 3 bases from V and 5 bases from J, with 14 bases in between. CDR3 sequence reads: CASSSGGTRTGELFF. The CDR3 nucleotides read TGCGCCAGCAGCTCGGGCGGTACACGGACCGGGGAGCTGTTTTTT.

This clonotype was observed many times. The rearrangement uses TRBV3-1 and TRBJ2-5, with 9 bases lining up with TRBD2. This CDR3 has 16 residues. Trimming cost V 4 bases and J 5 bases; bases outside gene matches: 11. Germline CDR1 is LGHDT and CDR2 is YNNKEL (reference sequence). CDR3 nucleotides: TGTGCCAGCAGCCCTCCAGGTTATAGCGGGGGCGAGACCCAGTACTTC. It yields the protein CASSPPGYSGGETQYF.

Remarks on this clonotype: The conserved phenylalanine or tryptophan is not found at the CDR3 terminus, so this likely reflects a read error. The CDR3, as DNA: TGCAGTGCCGCGGGCCACGCCCAGGAATACGAGCAGTACCTC. It codes for CSAAGHAQEYEQYL. The V call is TRBV20-1, the J call TRBJ2-7; perhaps TRBD2 as D (5 bases). The germline V and J ends were trimmed by 6 bases and 4 bases, with 19 bases remaining between them. The CDR3 is made up of 14 amino acids. Germline assignment: CDR1 DFQATT and CDR2 SNEGSKA (reference sequence).

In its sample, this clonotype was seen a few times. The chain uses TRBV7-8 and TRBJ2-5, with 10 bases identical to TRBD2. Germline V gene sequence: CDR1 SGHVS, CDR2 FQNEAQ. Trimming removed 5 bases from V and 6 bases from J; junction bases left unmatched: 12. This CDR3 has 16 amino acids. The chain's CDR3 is CASSRGGAGGPKTQYF. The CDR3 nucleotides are TGTGCCAGCAGCCGAGGGGGAGCGGGAGGGCCGAAGACCCAGTACTTC.

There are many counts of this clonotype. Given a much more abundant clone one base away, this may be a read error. CDR3 bases: TGTGCCAGCTCACCACGGGACGCGACTAACACAGATACGCAGTATTTT. Protein: CASSPRDATNTDTQYF. The V and J genes are TRBV18 and TRBJ2-3; D tentatively fits TRBD1 or TRBD2 (5 bases each). Trimming took off 1 base at V and 2 bases at J, with 13 bases between the two ends. CDR3 length: 16 residues. Germline lookup yields CDR1 KGHSH and CDR2 LQKENI.

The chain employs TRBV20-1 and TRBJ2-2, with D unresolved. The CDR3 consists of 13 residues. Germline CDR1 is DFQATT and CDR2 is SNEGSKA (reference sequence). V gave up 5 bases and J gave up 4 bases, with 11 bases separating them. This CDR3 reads CSAGISGTGELFF. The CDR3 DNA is TGCAGTGCTGGAATCTCTGGCACCGGGGAGCTGTTTTTT.

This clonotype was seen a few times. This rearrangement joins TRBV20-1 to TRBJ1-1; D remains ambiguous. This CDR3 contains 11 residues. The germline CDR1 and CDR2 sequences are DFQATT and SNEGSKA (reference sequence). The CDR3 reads CRPSINTEAFF. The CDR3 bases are TGCAGGCCTTCAATAAACACTGAAGCTTTCTTT.

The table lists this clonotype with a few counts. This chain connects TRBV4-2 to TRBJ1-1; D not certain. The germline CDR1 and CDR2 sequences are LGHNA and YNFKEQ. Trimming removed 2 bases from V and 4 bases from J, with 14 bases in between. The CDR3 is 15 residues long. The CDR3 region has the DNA TGTGCCAGCAGCCAACCTCGACGTCGTAGCACTGAAGCTTTCTTT. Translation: CASSQPRRRSTEAFF.

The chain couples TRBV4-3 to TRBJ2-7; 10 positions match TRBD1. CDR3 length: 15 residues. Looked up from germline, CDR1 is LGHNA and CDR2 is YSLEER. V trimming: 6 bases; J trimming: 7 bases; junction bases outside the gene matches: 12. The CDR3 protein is CASSLRQGADGEQYF. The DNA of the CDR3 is TGCGCCAGCAGTCTCAGACAGGGGGCTGATGGGGAGCAGTACTTC.

In DNA, the CDR3 is TGTGCCAGCAGCGTCCGGGGGGGGACGAGCAATCAGCCCCAGCATTTT. Amino acids: CASSVRGGTSNQPQHF. This chain uses TRBV5-5 with TRBJ1-5; D is possibly TRBD1 (5 bases). Germline V lookup: CDR1 SGHKS, CDR2 YYEKEE (reference sequence). V was shortened by 4 bases and J by 1 base, with 15 bases between the two germline ends. This CDR3 is 16 amino acids long.

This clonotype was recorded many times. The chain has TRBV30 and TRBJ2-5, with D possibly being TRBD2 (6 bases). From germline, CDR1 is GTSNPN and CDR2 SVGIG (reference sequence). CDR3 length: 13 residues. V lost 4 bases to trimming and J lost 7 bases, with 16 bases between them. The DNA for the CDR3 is TGTGCCTGGACCGGAGGGAAAGTTGTGACCCAGTACTTC. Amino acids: CAWTGGKVVTQYF.

The CDR3 region has the DNA TGCGCCAGCAGCTTGGACCAGGGGGCGTGGTACGAGCAGTACTTC. Translation: CASSLDQGAWYEQYF. The chain couples TRBV5-1 to TRBJ2-7; TRBD1 aligns across 8 bases. The ends lost 0 bases at V and 4 bases at J; junction bases unmatched: 6. CDR3 size: 15 residues. Germline V gene sequence: CDR1 SGHRS, CDR2 YFSETQ.

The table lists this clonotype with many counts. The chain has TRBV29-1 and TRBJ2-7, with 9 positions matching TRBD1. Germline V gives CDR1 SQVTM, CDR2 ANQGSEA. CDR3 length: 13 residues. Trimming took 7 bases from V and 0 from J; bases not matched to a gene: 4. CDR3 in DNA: TGCAGCGCTGTGACAGGGGGCTCCTACGAGCAGTACTTC. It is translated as CSAVTGGSYEQYF.

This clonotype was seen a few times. The DNA for the CDR3 is TGCAGTGCCTCACTTACTTCCTACGAGCAGTACTTC. Translating it yields CSASLTSYEQYF. This chain uses TRBV20-1 with TRBJ2-7; no reliable D call. CDR3 length: 12 amino acids. The germline gives CDR1 DFQATT, CDR2 SNEGSKA (reference sequence). Trimming removed 6 bases from V and 1 base from J, with 10 bases in between.

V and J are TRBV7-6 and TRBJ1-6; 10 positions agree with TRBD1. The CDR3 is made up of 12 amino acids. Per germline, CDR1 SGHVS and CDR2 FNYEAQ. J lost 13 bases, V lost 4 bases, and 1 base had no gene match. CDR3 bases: TGTGCCAGCAGCTCGGACAGGGGGCCCCTCCACTTT. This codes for CASSSDRGPLHF. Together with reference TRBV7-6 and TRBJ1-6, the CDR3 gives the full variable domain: GAGVSQSPRYKVTKRGQDVALRCDPISGHVSLYWYRQALGQGPEFLTYFNYEAQQDKSGLPNDRFSAERPEGSISTLTIQRTEQRDSAMYRCASSSDRGPLHFGNGTRLTVT.

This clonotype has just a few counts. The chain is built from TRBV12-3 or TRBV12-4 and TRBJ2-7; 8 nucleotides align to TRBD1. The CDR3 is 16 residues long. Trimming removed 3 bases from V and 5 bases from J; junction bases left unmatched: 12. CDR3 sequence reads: CASSFGTGSSIHEQYF. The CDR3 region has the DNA TGTGCCAGCAGTTTCGGGACAGGTTCGTCCATCCACGAGCAGTACTTC.